The TCR beta chain under discussion was sequenced for a study of metastatic and nonmetastatic thyroid tumors. Points from the study as a whole: Malignant tumors reportedly showed significantly higher TCR beta diversity than benign nodules in both blood and tumor.

TCRdb reanalyzed the PCR reads via MiXCR. The sample yields some 21,000 clones, about a tenth seen once. Points on this clone: The target antigen is unknown.

Trimming at V came to 2 bases and at J to 1 base, leaving 7 bases not matched to a gene. Germline-derived CDR1 and CDR2 are SNHLY and FYNNEI. CDR3 size: 19 residues. Until they underwent thyroid surgery, no patient had received any treatment. This sequence was found in a female donor with papillary thyroid cancer or a benign thyroid nodule (not recorded which). Some clones in this sample may be carry-over from other donors' samples. The genes are TRBV2 and TRBJ2-3; 15 bases are a match to TRBD2. Sequenced: blood. CDR3: CASSELWGLAGGGTDTQYF. CDR3 DNA: TGTGCCAGCAGTGAACTTTGGGGACTAGCGGGGGGAGGCACAGATACGCAGTATTTT. Filled out from reference TRBV2 and TRBJ2-3, the complete variable domain reads EPEVTQTPSHQVTQMGQEVILRCVPISNHLYFYWYRQILGQKVEFLVSFYNNEISEKSEIFDDQFSVERPDGSNFTLKIRSTKLEDSAMYFCASSELWGLAGGGTDTQYFGPGTRLTVL.